This T cell receptor beta chain stems from a study of blood T cell repertoires in COVID-19. Profiled with immunoSEQ multiplex PCR; TCRdb holds only in-frame clones, not every one. The table records some 210,000 clones, approximately 75% of them present only once. Enrollees, roughly 18 to 89 years old, lived in about two dozen US areas. Clinical histories supplied by participants themselves formed the basis of cohort assignment. Recovered Cohort 3 donors showed two negative PCRs, clearance, or symptom resolution. Regarding this clone: The sample holds other DNA sequences that translate to the same CDR3.

The TCR originated in a man aged 35 to 55 who had recovered from COVID-19. Sample: PBMCs or T cells enriched from blood (not recorded which).

CDR3 bases: TGTGCCAGCAGCCCGAGACTAGCGGGGGGCTACGAGCAGTACTTC. Protein product: CASSPRLAGGYEQYF. This sequence joins TRBV9 and TRBJ2-7, with 13 bases matching TRBD2. CDR1 is SGDLS, CDR2 YYNGEE, per germline. This CDR3 contains 15 residues. V gave up 4 bases and J gave up 3 bases; unmatched junction bases: 4. The whole variable domain, remainder taken from reference TRBV9 and TRBJ2-7, is DSGVTQTPKHLITATGQRVTLRCSPRSGDLSVYWYQQSLDQGLQFLIQYYNGEERAKGNILERFSAQQFPDLHSELNLSSLELGDSALYFCASSPRLAGGYEQYFGPGTRLTVT.